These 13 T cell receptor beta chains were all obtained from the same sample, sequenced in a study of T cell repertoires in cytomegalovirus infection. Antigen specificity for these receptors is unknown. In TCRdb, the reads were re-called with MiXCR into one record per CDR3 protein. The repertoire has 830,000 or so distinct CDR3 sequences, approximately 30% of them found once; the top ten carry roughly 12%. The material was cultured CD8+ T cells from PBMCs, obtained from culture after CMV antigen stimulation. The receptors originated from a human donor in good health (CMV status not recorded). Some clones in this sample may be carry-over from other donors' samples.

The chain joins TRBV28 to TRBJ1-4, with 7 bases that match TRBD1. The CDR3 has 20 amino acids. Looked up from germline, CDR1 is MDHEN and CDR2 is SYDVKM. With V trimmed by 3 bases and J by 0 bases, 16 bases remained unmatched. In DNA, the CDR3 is TGTGCCAGCAGTTTTTATTCGGGGACAGTCAGCGAAACAACTAATGAAAAACTGTTTTTT. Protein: CASSFYSGTVSETTNEKLFF.

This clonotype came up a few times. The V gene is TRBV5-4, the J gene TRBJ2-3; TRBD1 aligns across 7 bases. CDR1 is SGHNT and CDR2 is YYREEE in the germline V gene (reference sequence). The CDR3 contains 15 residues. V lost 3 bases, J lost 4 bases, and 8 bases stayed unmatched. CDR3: CASSSRDSYADTQYF. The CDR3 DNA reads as TGTGCCAGCAGCTCTCGGGACAGTTACGCAGATACGCAGTATTTT.

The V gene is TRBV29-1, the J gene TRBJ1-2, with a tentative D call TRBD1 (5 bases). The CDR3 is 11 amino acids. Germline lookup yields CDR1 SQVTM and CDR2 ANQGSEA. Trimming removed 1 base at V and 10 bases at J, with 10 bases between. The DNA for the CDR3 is TGCAGCGTTGAAGGTCGGGACCACTACACCTTC. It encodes CSVEGRDHYTF. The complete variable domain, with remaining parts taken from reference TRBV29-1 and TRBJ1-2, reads SAVISQKPSRDICQRGTSLTIQCQVDSQVTMMFWYRQQPGQSLTLIATANQGSEATYESGFVIDKFPISRPNLTFSTLTVSNMSPEDSSIYLCSVEGRDHYTFGSGTRLTVV.

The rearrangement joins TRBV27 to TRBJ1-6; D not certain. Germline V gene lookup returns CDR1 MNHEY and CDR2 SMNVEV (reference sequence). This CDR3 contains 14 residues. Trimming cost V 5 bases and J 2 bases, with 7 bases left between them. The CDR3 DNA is TGTGCCAGCAGTGGAGGCCCCTATAATTCACCCCTCCACTTT. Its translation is CASSGGPYNSPLHF.

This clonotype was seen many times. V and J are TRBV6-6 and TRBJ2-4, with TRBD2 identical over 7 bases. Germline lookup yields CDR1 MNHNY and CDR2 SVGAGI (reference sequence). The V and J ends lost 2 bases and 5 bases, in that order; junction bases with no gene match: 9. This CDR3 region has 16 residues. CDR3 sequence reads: CASSYLSLGLENIQYF. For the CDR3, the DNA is TGTGCCAGCAGTTACCTGTCTCTCGGACTAGAAAACATTCAGTACTTC.

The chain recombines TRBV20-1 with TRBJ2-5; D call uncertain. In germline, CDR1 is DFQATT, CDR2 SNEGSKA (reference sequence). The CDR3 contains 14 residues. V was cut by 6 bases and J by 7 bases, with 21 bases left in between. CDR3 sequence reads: CSALFLGYWGTQYF. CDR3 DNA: TGCAGTGCACTTTTCTTGGGGTACTGGGGGACCCAGTACTTC.

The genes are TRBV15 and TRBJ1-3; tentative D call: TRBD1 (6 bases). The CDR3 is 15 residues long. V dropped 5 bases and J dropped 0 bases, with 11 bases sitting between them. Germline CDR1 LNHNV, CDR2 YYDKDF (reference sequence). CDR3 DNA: TGTGCCACCAGCGGGGGCAGGACCTCTGGAAACACCATATATTTT. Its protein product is CATSGGRTSGNTIYF.

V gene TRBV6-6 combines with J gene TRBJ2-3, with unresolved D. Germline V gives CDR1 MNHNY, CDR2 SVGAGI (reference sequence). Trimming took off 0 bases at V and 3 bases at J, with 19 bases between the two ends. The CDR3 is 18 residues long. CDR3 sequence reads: CASSYSIRPREITDTQYF. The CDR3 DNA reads TGTGCCAGCAGTTACTCGATAAGGCCCAGAGAAATAACAGATACGCAGTATTTT.

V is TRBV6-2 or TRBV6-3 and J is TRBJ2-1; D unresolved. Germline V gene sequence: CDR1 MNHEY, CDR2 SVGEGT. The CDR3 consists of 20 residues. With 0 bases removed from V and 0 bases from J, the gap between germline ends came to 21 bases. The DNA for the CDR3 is TGTGCCAGCAGTTACTCGAAAGTGACCTACAACGAAAGCTCCTACAATGAGCAGTTCTTC. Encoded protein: CASSYSKVTYNESSYNEQFF.

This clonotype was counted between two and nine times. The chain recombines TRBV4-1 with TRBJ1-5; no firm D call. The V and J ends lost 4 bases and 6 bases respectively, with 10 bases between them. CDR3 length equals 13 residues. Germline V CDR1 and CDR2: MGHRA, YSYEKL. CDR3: CASSPPGIQPQHF. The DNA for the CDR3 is TGCGCCAGCAGCCCCCCGGGGATTCAGCCCCAGCATTTT.

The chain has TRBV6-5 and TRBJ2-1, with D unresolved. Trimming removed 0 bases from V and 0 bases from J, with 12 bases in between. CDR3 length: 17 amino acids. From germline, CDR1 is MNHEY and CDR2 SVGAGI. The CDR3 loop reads CASSYSNAVSSYNEQFF. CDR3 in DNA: TGTGCCAGCAGTTACTCGAATGCAGTAAGCTCCTACAATGAGCAGTTCTTC.

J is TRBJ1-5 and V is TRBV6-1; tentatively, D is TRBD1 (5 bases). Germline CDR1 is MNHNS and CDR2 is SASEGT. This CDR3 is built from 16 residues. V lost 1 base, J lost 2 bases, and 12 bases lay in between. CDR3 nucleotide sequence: TGTGCCAGCAGTGAAGTGGGACCGGGGGGCAATCAGCCCCAGCATTTT. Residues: CASSEVGPGGNQPQHF.

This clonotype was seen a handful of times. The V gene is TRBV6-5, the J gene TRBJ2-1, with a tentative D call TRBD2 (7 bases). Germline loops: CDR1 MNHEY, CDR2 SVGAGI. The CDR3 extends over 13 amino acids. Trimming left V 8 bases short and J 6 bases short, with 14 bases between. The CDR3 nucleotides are TGTGCCAGCGGCGGGGGCATGGGCAATGAGCAGTTCTTC. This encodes CASGGGMGNEQFF.